A single sample gave rise to the 27 T cell receptor beta chains below, sequenced in a study of T-cell reconstitution after alpha-beta-depleted transplantation in children. Unique molecular identifiers featured in how the TCRbeta library was prepared. TCRdb reprocessed the PCR reads with MiXCR, giving one entry per CDR3 protein. This sample carries hundreds of thousands of distinct CDR3 sequences, roughly 15% of them seen once, and the ten largest clones take just under 5%. The sample was PBMCs, mostly from graft donor cells, taken 360 days after TCRalphabeta/CD19-depleted stem cell transplant. These receptors all come from a male patient under 18 who had a stem cell transplant for acute lymphoblastic leukemia, so the T cells may come from the graft donor.

This clonotype was recorded a few times. The V gene is TRBV12-3 or TRBV12-4, the J gene TRBJ1-1, with TRBD1 identical over 7 bases. V lost 5 bases to trimming and J lost 3 bases; unmatched junction nucleotides: 9. The CDR3 contains 15 residues. The CDR3 is CASSLHTGVDTEAFF. In DNA, the CDR3 is TGTGCCAGCAGTCTTCACACAGGGGTGGACACTGAAGCTTTCTTT.

The V call is TRBV27, the J call TRBJ1-2; D uncertain. Germline lookup yields CDR1 MNHEY and CDR2 SMNVEV (reference sequence). The CDR3 contains 18 residues. Trimming left V 4 bases short and J 5 bases short, with 26 bases between. The CDR3 spells CASSSGILGETRFYGYTF. CDR3 in DNA: TGTGCCAGCAGTTCGGGGATACTTGGGGAAACCAGATTTTATGGCTACACCTTC.

This chain joins TRBV20-1 and TRBJ2-7; TRBD1 aligns across 9 bases. CDR1 is DFQATT, CDR2 SNEGSKA, per germline (reference sequence). The CDR3 totals 14 residues. Trimming cost V 4 bases and J 1 base; bases outside gene matches: 5. The CDR3 loop is CSAIGQGLSYEQYF. The CDR3 DNA sequence: TGCAGTGCTATCGGACAGGGGCTGTCCTACGAGCAGTACTTC.

A remark on this clonotype: An end of the junction differs from the germline gene, which may be a read error. This chain connects TRBV27 to TRBJ2-1; 12 nucleotides match TRBD2. CDR3 size: 15 residues. Germline V gene data show CDR1 as MNHEY and CDR2 as SMNVEV (reference sequence). The CDR3 is CASSLPTSGSNGQFF. DNA of the CDR3: TGTGCCAGCAGTTTACCGACTAGCGGGAGTAATGGGCAGTTCTTC.

This clonotype appeared many times. Since a much larger clone is just one base distant, this may be a read error. This chain connects TRBV11-2 to TRBJ2-7; 10 nucleotides line up with TRBD2. This CDR3 has 14 amino acids. Germline V lookup: CDR1 SGHAT, CDR2 FQNNGV. V was clipped by 2 bases and J by 3 bases; unmatched bases: 1. The CDR3 loop reads CASSLTSGNYEQYF. The CDR3 DNA is TGTGCCAGCAGCTTAACTAGCGGGAACTACGAGCAGTACTTC.

In this sample, this clonotype turned up a few times. This rearrangement joins TRBV20-1 to TRBJ2-3; 7 bases are shared with TRBD1. The CDR3 consists of 15 residues. Losses at the gene ends were 6 bases for V and 6 bases for J; bases not matched to a gene: 15. From germline, CDR1 is DFQATT and CDR2 SNEGSKA (reference sequence). The CDR3 here is CSAADRAGPSDTQYF. The CDR3 DNA is TGCAGTGCAGCTGACAGGGCGGGCCCCTCGGATACGCAGTATTTT.

The sample holds a few counts of this clonotype. This sequence joins TRBV7-3 and TRBJ2-1, with D perhaps TRBD2 (6 bases). Germline V CDR1 and CDR2: SGHTA, FQGTGA. This CDR3 has 14 amino acids. V lost 4 bases and J lost 6, with 13 bases in between. The CDR3 protein is CASSSGAGGNEQFF. The CDR3 DNA reads TGTGCCAGCAGCTCCGGAGCGGGTGGCAATGAGCAGTTCTTC.

This clonotype was seen at least ten times. The CDR3 DNA reads as TGCGCCAGCAGCTCTTTCGGGCTTTTACTGAACACCGGGGAGCTGTTTTTT. Amino acid sequence: CASSSFGLLLNTGELFF. The V gene is TRBV5-1, the J gene TRBJ2-2, with D unclear. Per germline, CDR1 SGHRS and CDR2 YFSETQ. The CDR3 is 17 amino acids. V gave up 3 bases and J gave up 1 base, with 16 bases separating them.

This clonotype was found many times. This chain connects TRBV29-1 to TRBJ2-5; TRBD1 agrees at 9 bases. Germline loops: CDR1 SQVTM, CDR2 ANQGSEA. V shed 6 bases, J shed 5 bases, and the junction held 4 bases outside the gene matches. The CDR3 is 12 amino acids. CDR3 nucleotide sequence: TGCAGCGTGGACAGGGGTCGGGAGACCCAGTACTTC. Its translation is CSVDRGRETQYF. Full variable domain (missing parts from reference TRBV29-1 and TRBJ2-5): SAVISQKPSRDICQRGTSLTIQCQVDSQVTMMFWYRQQPGQSLTLIATANQGSEATYESGFVIDKFPISRPNLTFSTLTVSNMSPEDSSIYLCSVDRGRETQYFGPGTRLLVL.

The V and J genes are TRBV20-1 and TRBJ1-2; no reliable D call. Germline V gene data show CDR1 as DFQATT and CDR2 as SNEGSKA (reference sequence). V was trimmed by 3 bases and J by 1 base, leaving 12 bases between them. The CDR3 is made up of 14 amino acids. The CDR3 loop is CSASRPGINYGYTF. In DNA form, the CDR3 reads TGCAGTGCTAGCCGCCCCGGAATTAACTATGGCTACACCTTC.

This clonotype was counted many times. The V call is TRBV9, the J call TRBJ2-5; D call uncertain. The CDR3 covers 10 residues. Germline values: CDR1 SGDLS, CDR2 YYNGEE. V lost 3 bases and J lost 4, with 1 base in between. In DNA, the CDR3 is TGTGCCAGCAGCGGAGAGACCCAGTACTTC. Translation gives CASSGETQYF.

The chain carries TRBV10-2 and TRBJ2-7; 8 bases align to TRBD2. Germline V gene lookup returns CDR1 WSHSY and CDR2 SAAADI. V was pared by 2 bases and J by 4 bases, with 10 bases of the junction left unmatched. The CDR3 is 16 amino acids. The CDR3 loop reads CASSEISPGGPYEQYF. The CDR3 DNA is TGCGCCAGCAGTGAGATTTCACCGGGAGGGCCATACGAGCAGTACTTC.

This clonotype was seen a few times. The chain has TRBV29-1 and TRBJ2-5, with a tentative D call TRBD1 (5 bases). This CDR3 has 14 amino acids. From germline, CDR1 is SQVTM and CDR2 ANQGSEA. The V end was cut by 3 bases, the J end by 4 bases, with 15 bases between. CDR3 in amino acids: CSVDAFTGPETQYF. For the CDR3, the DNA is TGCAGCGTTGATGCCTTTACAGGTCCAGAGACCCAGTACTTC.

The table lists this clonotype with a few counts. The chain employs TRBV5-1 and TRBJ2-7; a possible D gene is TRBD2 (6 bases). Looked up from germline, CDR1 is SGHRS and CDR2 is YFSETQ. V gave up 4 bases and J gave up 3 bases, with 11 bases separating them. The CDR3 is 13 residues long. CDR3 DNA: TGCGCCAGCAGCCCGTGGGAGGTCTACGAGCAGTACTTC. It translates to CASSPWEVYEQYF. Full variable domain (remainder filled in from reference TRBV5-1 and TRBJ2-7): KAGVTQTPRYLIKTRGQQVTLSCSPISGHRSVSWYQQTPGQGLQFLFEYFSETQRNKGNFPGRFSGRQFSNSRSEMNVSTLELGDSALYLCASSPWEVYEQYFGPGTRLTVT.

This clonotype has only one observation. The rearrangement links TRBV9 to TRBJ1-5; D remains ambiguous. Looked up from germline, CDR1 is SGDLS and CDR2 is YYNGEE. The CDR3 runs 15 residues. The germline V and J ends were trimmed by 4 bases and 2 bases, with 13 bases remaining between them. The CDR3 DNA is TGTGCCAGCAGCCAAGGCAGCTATGGCAATCAGCCCCAGCATTTT. Its protein product is CASSQGSYGNQPQHF.

This clonotype has ten or more counts. This rearrangement joins TRBV20-1 to TRBJ2-7; 7 bases line up with TRBD2. The CDR3 totals 12 residues. The V and J ends lost 2 bases and 5 bases, in that order; junction bases with no gene match: 3. Germline values: CDR1 DFQATT, CDR2 SNEGSKA (reference sequence). CDR3 bases: TGCAGTGCTAGATGGGACTACCACGAGCAGTACTTC. Encoded protein: CSARWDYHEQYF.

The V call is TRBV27, the J call TRBJ2-1, with 9 positions matching TRBD2. V dropped 5 bases and J dropped 5; count of bases not matched to a gene: 7. This CDR3 is built from 15 residues. Germline V gives CDR1 MNHEY, CDR2 SMNVEV (reference sequence). CDR3 sequence reads: CASSLREGIDNEQFF. CDR3 in DNA: TGTGCCAGCAGTCTGCGGGAGGGCATAGACAATGAGCAGTTCTTC.

The chain joins TRBV14 to TRBJ2-1; weak D call: TRBD2 (5 bases). V lost 1 base and J lost 0, with 10 bases in between. CDR1 is SGHDN and CDR2 is FVKESK in the germline V gene. The CDR3 consists of 16 residues. The CDR3 loop is CASSQGPGSSYNEQFF. The CDR3 DNA reads TGTGCCAGCAGCCAAGGCCCGGGGAGCTCCTACAATGAGCAGTTCTTC.

The chain links TRBV7-9 to TRBJ2-1, with a weak D call TRBD2 (5 bases). CDR1 and CDR2 from the germline V gene are SEHNR and FQNEAQ (reference sequence). This CDR3 spans 17 amino acids. The V end was cut by 6 bases, the J end by 0 bases, with 18 bases between. The DNA of the CDR3 is TGTGCCAGCAGGCCGCGCCTAGCACTAAGCTCCTACAATGAGCAGTTCTTC. Translation: CASRPRLALSSYNEQFF.

The chain joins TRBV9 to TRBJ2-2; weak D call: TRBD1 (6 bases). CDR1 is SGDLS and CDR2 is YYNGEE in the germline V gene. This CDR3 region has 14 residues. V was cut by 4 bases and J by 4 bases, with 11 bases left in between. CDR3 bases: TGTGCCAGCAGCTTAGGACAGCTCACCGGGGAGCTGTTTTTT. It encodes CASSLGQLTGELFF.

This clonotype was picked up many times. J is TRBJ1-2 and V is TRBV5-1; no definite D call. Trimming removed 1 base from V and 3 bases from J, with 7 bases in between. The germline V gene encodes CDR1 SGHRS and CDR2 YFSETQ. The length of the CDR3 is 13 residues. CDR3 sequence: CASSLLLHYGYTF. The CDR3 DNA reads as TGCGCCAGCAGCTTGCTCCTTCACTATGGCTACACCTTC.

Only a few counts were recorded for this clonotype. The J gene is TRBJ2-7, the V gene TRBV18, with 9 positions matching TRBD1. Germline V gene lookup returns CDR1 KGHSH and CDR2 LQKENI. V dropped 1 base and J dropped 3; count of bases not matched to a gene: 7. The CDR3 runs 16 residues. The CDR3 sequence is CASSPQYGTGYYEQYF. CDR3 nucleotide sequence: TGTGCCAGCTCACCACAATACGGGACAGGGTACTACGAGCAGTACTTC.

This clonotype has a count of ten or more. The rearrangement joins TRBV27 to TRBJ1-5; D possibly corresponds to TRBD1 (5 bases). The CDR3 contains 16 residues. CDR1 is MNHEY and CDR2 is SMNVEV in the germline V gene (reference sequence). The V end was cut by 5 bases, the J end by 5 bases, with 19 bases between. The CDR3 loop is CASSGYGGALDQPQHF. DNA of the CDR3: TGTGCCAGCAGTGGTTACGGAGGGGCGTTAGATCAGCCCCAGCATTTT.

This clonotype showed up just a few times. The chain is built from TRBV12-3 or TRBV12-4 and TRBJ1-2; D is unclear. This CDR3 is built from 14 residues. V lost 6 bases and J 7 bases, leaving 18 bases between the germline ends. Here the CDR3 DNA reads TGTGCCAGCAGCGCCCGGCGGAGGCTTATTGGCTACACCTTC. Translating gives CASSARRRLIGYTF.

The chain couples TRBV20-1 to TRBJ2-5; D not resolved. The CDR3 runs 14 residues. Germline values: CDR1 DFQATT, CDR2 SNEGSKA (reference sequence). V shed 3 bases and J shed 3 bases, with 14 bases lying between them. CDR3 residues: CSASSLPGEETQYF. The CDR3 DNA follows: TGCAGTGCTAGTTCCCTTCCCGGTGAAGAGACCCAGTACTTC.

There are a few counts of this clonotype. This sequence joins TRBV6-5 and TRBJ2-2, with TRBD2 as a possible D gene (6 bases). V was trimmed by 0 bases and J by 3 bases, leaving 17 bases between them. Germline CDR1 is MNHEY and CDR2 is SVGAGI. The CDR3 loop spans 18 amino acids. The CDR3 region is CASSYSIMWEADTGELFF. As DNA, the CDR3 is TGTGCCAGCAGTTACTCGATAATGTGGGAGGCGGACACCGGGGAGCTGTTTTTT.

This clonotype appeared many times. The genes are TRBV18 and TRBJ2-7; 8 nucleotides match TRBD2. Germline-derived CDR1 and CDR2 are KGHSH and LQKENI. V shed 11 bases, J shed 1 base, and the junction held 10 bases outside the gene matches. This CDR3 comprises 14 residues. CDR3 loop: CAPAPSGSSYEQYF. In DNA form, the CDR3 reads TGTGCCCCCGCTCCGAGCGGGAGTTCCTACGAGCAGTACTTC.